Sequencing of this TCR beta chain was carried out in a study of blood T cell repertoires in COVID-19. Across the whole study: Acute-phase and convalescent COVID-19 samples originated in the United States, Italy and Spain. T cells, B-cell-depleted T cells, or PBMCs supplied cDNA or gDNA.

Per the original data handling: Amplification of reference gene primers provided the estimated nucleated cell counts. The method was immunoSEQ multiplex PCR; TCRdb's version includes in-frame clones alone and lacks a portion of them. The V and J calls and clone size come from that table; D and trimming were worked out from the DNA. The sample lists 20,000 to 25,000 clones; over 80% were seen once. CDR1 and CDR2 from the germline V gene are SGHDN and FVKESK. The CDR3 runs 17 residues. After removal of 0 bases from V and 5 bases from J, the junction contained 11 bases not matched to a gene. The TCR was taken from a man older than 75 with active or convalescent COVID-19. The sequenced sample consisted of peripheral blood. This sequence joins TRBV14 and TRBJ2-7; TRBD1 aligns across 9 bases. The CDR3 here is CASSQELPGTGSHEQYF. CDR3 DNA: TGTGCCAGCAGCCAAGAGCTTCCCGGGACAGGGTCCCACGAGCAGTACTTC.